One and the same sample provided the 14 T cell receptor beta chains below, sequenced in a study of shared clonotypes between healthy human individuals. TCRdb's table, derived via immunoSEQ multiplex PCR, lists solely in-frame clones and lacks some. The sample has some 1,100,000 clones, about four fifths seen once. Input material: memory CD4+ T cells from PBMCs. Subset indicated: CD45RA-negative fraction. These receptors all stem from a man aged 18 to 29 in good health. Some clones in this sample may be carry-over from other donors' samples.

The chain carries TRBV6-6 and TRBJ1-1; D may be TRBD1 (6 bases). The CDR3 runs 13 residues. Germline CDR1 is MNHNY and CDR2 is SVGAGI (reference sequence). V lost 3 bases and J lost 4, with 9 bases in between. The CDR3 reads CASSYEGGTEAFF. In DNA, the CDR3 is TGTGCCAGCAGTTATGAGGGGGGCACTGAAGCTTTCTTT.

The gene calls are TRBV25-1 and TRBJ2-1, with D unclear. Per the germline V gene, CDR1 is MGHDK and CDR2 is SYGVNS. The CDR3 length is 12 residues. Trimming shortened V by 4 bases and J by 12 bases, and 13 bases separated the two germline ends. The CDR3 here is CASSGFPYGQFF. The CDR3, as DNA: TGTGCCAGCAGTGGGTTTCCTTATGGGCAGTTCTTC.

The chain is built from TRBV9 and TRBJ2-7; TRBD2 matches at 8 bases. This CDR3 region has 15 residues. The ends lost 0 bases at V and 4 bases at J; junction bases unmatched: 6. Germline V gives CDR1 SGDLS, CDR2 YYNGEE. The CDR3 loop reads CASSVGAGANYEQYF. CDR3 DNA sequence: TGTGCCAGCAGCGTAGGAGCGGGAGCGAATTACGAGCAGTACTTC.

This clone was recorded many times. Other DNA sequences in this specimen translate into the identical CDR3. Written as DNA, the CDR3 is TGTGCCAGCAGTTTTGCAGGGTACGGCGAGCAGTACTTC. This sequence encodes CASSFAGYGEQYF. The chain employs TRBV28 and TRBJ2-7; TRBD1 might be the D (5 bases). The CDR3 is made up of 13 amino acids. CDR1 and CDR2 from the germline V gene are MDHEN and SYDVKM. V lost 3 bases to trimming and J lost 6 bases, with 12 bases between them.

The gene calls are TRBV11-2 and TRBJ2-6, with 9 bases lining up with TRBD1. Germline V gene data show CDR1 as SGHAT and CDR2 as FQNNGV. CDR3 length: 19 amino acids. V lost 5 bases, J lost 0 bases, and 11 bases stayed unmatched. CDR3 sequence: CASSTIRTGVYSGANVLTF. For the CDR3, the DNA is TGTGCCAGCAGCACCATTAGGACAGGGGTATACTCTGGGGCCAACGTCCTGACTTTC. Based on the CDR3 plus reference TRBV11-2 and TRBJ2-6, the full variable domain is EAGVAQSPRYKIIEKRQSVAFWCNPISGHATLYWYQQILGQGPKLLIQFQNNGVVDDSQLPKDRFSAERLKGVDSTLKIQPAKLEDSAVYLCASSTIRTGVYSGANVLTFGAGSRLTVL.

This clone was seen only a few times. V usage is TRBV2 and J usage is TRBJ2-2; D not resolved. V was shortened by 4 bases and J by 0 bases, with 6 bases between the two germline ends. The CDR3 has 14 amino acids. CDR1 is SNHLY and CDR2 is FYNNEI in the germline V gene. CDR3 DNA: TGTGCCAGCAGTGTAAGTCCGAACACCGGGGAGCTGTTTTTT. Encoded protein: CASSVSPNTGELFF.

The rearrangement links TRBV5-1 to TRBJ2-4, with 9 nucleotides matching TRBD1. J was trimmed by 1 base and V by 1 base; bases with no gene match: 9. This CDR3 is 18 amino acids long. Germline CDR1 and CDR2: SGHRS and YFSETQ. The CDR3 nucleotides are TGCGCCAGCAGCTTGACCAGGGACAGGGTAGGGGCCAAAAACATTCAGTACTTC. The encoded protein is CASSLTRDRVGAKNIQYF.

CDR3 DNA: TGTGCCAGCAGCTTACGGGTCGCCGGGACAGGGACGGATACGCAGTATTTT. Amino acids: CASSLRVAGTGTDTQYF. The rearrangement links TRBV11-3 to TRBJ2-3; 9 bases map to TRBD1. V was pared by 2 bases and J by 6 bases, with 12 bases of the junction left unmatched. The V gene's germline CDR1 is SGHNT and CDR2 YENEEA. CDR3 size: 17 residues.

This clone was counted once. V usage is TRBV15 and J usage is TRBJ2-7; 10 bases agree with TRBD2. Germline V CDR1 and CDR2: LNHNV, YYDKDF (reference sequence). The CDR3 spans 16 residues. J gave up 12 bases and V 0 bases, and 14 bases lay outside the gene matches. CDR3 in amino acids: CATSRDRGAGGQQRYF. CDR3 nucleotides: TGTGCCACCAGCAGAGATCGGGGAGCGGGAGGGCAGCAACGGTACTTC.

The chain links TRBV7-2 to TRBJ2-1, with D possibly matching TRBD2 (7 bases). Germline V gene data show CDR1 as SGHTA and CDR2 as FQGNSA. The V end lost 7 bases, the J end lost 7 bases, and 23 bases lay between the germline ends. The CDR3 has 16 amino acids. Here the CDR3 reads CASTTRGGRDMNEQFF. Here the CDR3 DNA reads TGTGCCAGCACCACGAGAGGGGGGAGGGATATGAATGAGCAGTTCTTC. Full variable domain (rest looked up from reference TRBV7-2 and TRBJ2-1): GAGVSQSPSNKVTEKGKDVELRCDPISGHTALYWYRQSLGQGLEFLIYFQGNSAPDKSGLPSDRFSAERTGGSVSTLTIQRTQQEDSAVYLCASTTRGGRDMNEQFFGPGTRLTVL.

The chain employs TRBV5-1 and TRBJ2-2; D is unclear. The germline V and J ends were trimmed by 2 bases and 0 bases, with 11 bases remaining between them. Germline V gives CDR1 SGHRS, CDR2 YFSETQ. The CDR3 extends over 16 amino acids. Written as DNA, the CDR3 is TGCGCCAGCAGCTTACCTACCCTGTCGAACACCGGGGAGCTGTTTTTT. This translates into CASSLPTLSNTGELFF.

The chain's CDR3 is CASSYSPGTGGYGYTF. CDR3 in DNA: TGTGCCAGCAGTTATAGTCCCGGGACAGGGGGCTATGGCTACACCTTC. The chain employs TRBV2 and TRBJ1-2, with TRBD1 identical over 11 bases. The germline CDR1 and CDR2 sequences are SNHLY and FYNNEI. J lost 4 bases, V lost 5 bases, and 9 bases had no gene match. CDR3 length equals 16 residues.

Ten or more counts support this clone. This chain uses TRBV7-9 with TRBJ1-5; TRBD1 aligns across 12 bases. The CDR3 consists of 19 residues. The junction had 13 bases not matched to a gene; V was cut back by 5 bases and J by 2 bases. Germline values: CDR1 SEHNR, CDR2 FQNEAQ (reference sequence). DNA for the CDR3: TGTGCCAGCAGCGCTGGGACAGGGGGCCGTGTATGGGGCAATCAGCCCCAGCATTTT. This codes for CASSAGTGGRVWGNQPQHF.

The chain uses TRBV28 and TRBJ2-7; D not certain. Per the germline V gene, CDR1 is MDHEN and CDR2 is SYDVKM. Trimming pared 7 bases from V and 0 bases from J, leaving 13 bases between. This CDR3 region has 14 residues. The CDR3 DNA is TGTGCCAGCACCTCGCCAACTACCTCCTACGAGCAGTACTTC. It translates to CASTSPTTSYEQYF.